This is a list of T cell receptor beta chains from one sample in a study of OX40 agonist ivuxolimab in advanced cancers. The protocol was immunoSEQ multiplex PCR, while the TCRdb copy is restricted to in-frame clones and leaves out a portion. Among tens of thousands of clones listed, less than 95% were seen once. The sample was CD4+ or CD8+ T cells sorted from blood, taken in a trial of the OX40 agonist ivuxolimab. The receptor source for this set is an adult with an advanced solid tumor such as melanoma, head and neck, liver or kidney cancer. Both conserved end residues are part of each CDR3. D genes are given only for firm matches. Size is omitted from some rows. Given values are once, few, many or a class for expanded clones.

v_call: TRBV6-5
j_call: TRBJ2-7
clone_size: -
d_call: -
cdr3_aa: CASSYGRTYEQYF
cdr3_nt: TGTGCCAGCAGTTACGGAAGGACCTACGAGCAGTACTTC

v_call: TRBV28
j_call: TRBJ2-7
clone_size: -
d_call: TRBD1
cdr3_aa: CASSPRDRSSYEQYF
cdr3_nt: TGTGCCAGCAGCCCCCGGGACAGGAGCTCCTACGAGCAGTACTTC

v_call: TRBV19
j_call: TRBJ2-7
clone_size: once
d_call: -
cdr3_aa: CASSAGLDYEQYF
cdr3_nt: TGTGCCAGTAGTGCCGGGCTAGACTACGAGCAGTACTTC

v_call: TRBV19
j_call: TRBJ2-2
clone_size: -
d_call: TRBD2
cdr3_aa: CASTAREGRLGGELFF
cdr3_nt: TGTGCCAGTACGGCGCGGGAGGGCCGTTTAGGCGGGGAGCTGTTTTTT

v_call: TRBV10-3
j_call: TRBJ2-7
clone_size: -
d_call: -
cdr3_aa: CAISEVEEYEQYF
cdr3_nt: TGTGCCATCAGTGAGGTTGAGGAATACGAGCAGTACTTC

v_call: TRBV30
j_call: TRBJ2-3
clone_size: once
d_call: -
cdr3_aa: CAWTDGAHTDTQYF
cdr3_nt: TGTGCCTGGACGGACGGGGCCCACACAGATACGCAGTATTTT

v_call: TRBV27
j_call: TRBJ2-2
clone_size: -
d_call: -
cdr3_aa: CASRVRGYGDTGELFF
cdr3_nt: TGTGCCAGCAGAGTTAGGGGGTACGGGGACACCGGGGAGCTGTTTTTT

v_call: TRBV5-4
j_call: TRBJ2-5
clone_size: -
d_call: TRBD1
cdr3_aa: CASSPPGQEGRTQYF
cdr3_nt: TGTGCCAGCAGCCCTCCCGGACAGGAAGGAAGAACCCAGTACTTC

v_call: TRBV6-5
j_call: TRBJ1-5
clone_size: -
d_call: TRBD1
cdr3_aa: CASSPGTGGQPQHF
cdr3_nt: TGTGCCAGCAGTCCCGGGACAGGAGGGCAGCCCCAGCATTTT

v_call: TRBV27
j_call: TRBJ1-6
clone_size: -
d_call: -
cdr3_aa: CASSSRQVHNSPLHF
cdr3_nt: TGTGCCAGCAGTTCCCGACAGGTTCATAATTCACCCCTCCACTTT

v_call: TRBV4-3
j_call: TRBJ1-2
clone_size: -
d_call: -
cdr3_aa: CASSPKGITGHYYGYTF
cdr3_nt: TGCGCCAGCAGCCCTAAGGGGATAACAGGACATTACTATGGCTACACCTTC

v_call: TRBV27
j_call: TRBJ2-7
clone_size: -
d_call: -
cdr3_aa: CASSLGGVEEQYF
cdr3_nt: TGTGCCAGCAGTTTAGGGGGAGTTGAGGAGCAGTACTTC

v_call: TRBV13
j_call: TRBJ1-1
clone_size: -
d_call: TRBD1
cdr3_aa: CASSLGEGAMNTEAFF
cdr3_nt: TGTGCCAGCAGCTTAGGGGAGGGGGCCATGAACACTGAAGCTTTCTTT

v_call: TRBV7-2
j_call: TRBJ1-5
clone_size: -
d_call: TRBD1
cdr3_aa: CASSLTGPGQPQHF
cdr3_nt: TGTGCCAGCAGCTTGACAGGGCCCGGGCAGCCCCAGCATTTT

v_call: TRBV6-1
j_call: TRBJ2-6
clone_size: few
d_call: -
cdr3_aa: CASSDSQNSGANVLTF
cdr3_nt: TGTGCCAGCAGTGATAGCCAGAACTCTGGGGCCAACGTCCTGACTTTC

v_call: TRBV6-6
j_call: TRBJ2-3
clone_size: -
d_call: -
cdr3_aa: CAIVAGYSQYF
cdr3_nt: TGTGCCATCGTGGCGGGGTACTCGCAGTATTTT

v_call: TRBV28
j_call: TRBJ1-6
clone_size: -
d_call: -
cdr3_aa: CASTLGVSSYNSPLHF
cdr3_nt: TGTGCCAGCACCCTAGGGGTGAGCTCCTATAATTCACCCCTCCACTTT

v_call: TRBV28
j_call: TRBJ2-6
clone_size: once
d_call: -
cdr3_aa: CASSFLGNFKSSGANVLTF
cdr3_nt: TGTGCCAGCAGTTTCTTGGGTAACTTTAAGAGCTCTGGGGCCAACGTCCTGACTTTC

v_call: TRBV7-6
j_call: TRBJ2-5
clone_size: -
d_call: TRBD1
cdr3_aa: CASSAIYRGPQETQYF
cdr3_nt: TGTGCCAGCAGCGCAATATACAGGGGTCCCCAAGAGACCCAGTACTTC

v_call: TRBV16
j_call: TRBJ2-1
clone_size: -
d_call: TRBD1
cdr3_aa: CASSQGTGADEQFF
cdr3_nt: TGTGCCAGCAGCCAAGGGACAGGGGCCGATGAGCAGTTCTTC

v_call: TRBV6-5
j_call: TRBJ2-7
clone_size: -
d_call: -
cdr3_aa: CASSYDTRGGSYEQYF
cdr3_nt: TGTGCCAGCAGTTATGATACTCGCGGCGGCTCCTACGAGCAGTACTTC

v_call: TRBV7-9
j_call: TRBJ2-3
clone_size: -
d_call: -
cdr3_aa: CASSFPVEHSTDTQYF
cdr3_nt: TGTGCCAGCAGCTTTCCGGTCGAGCATAGCACAGATACGCAGTATTTT

v_call: TRBV28
j_call: TRBJ2-1
clone_size: -
d_call: -
cdr3_aa: CASSLWDSGTNEQFF
cdr3_nt: TGTGCCAGCAGTTTATGGGACAGTGGTACGAATGAGCAGTTCTTC

v_call: TRBV7-2
j_call: TRBJ2-7
clone_size: -
d_call: -
cdr3_aa: CASSLSYEQYF
cdr3_nt: TGTGCCAGCAGCTTAAGCTACGAGCAGTACTTC

v_call: TRBV29-1
j_call: TRBJ1-2
clone_size: -
d_call: TRBD1
cdr3_aa: CSVDPSGTGVTDNYGYTF
cdr3_nt: TGCAGCGTTGACCCCTCGGGGACAGGGGTAACGGATAACTATGGCTACACCTTC

v_call: TRBV7-6
j_call: TRBJ2-5
clone_size: once
d_call: TRBD2
cdr3_aa: CASSSLSTSGEETQYF
cdr3_nt: TGTGCCAGCAGCTCCCTCTCGACTAGCGGGGAAGAGACCCAGTACTTC

v_call: TRBV28
j_call: TRBJ2-7
clone_size: few
d_call: -
cdr3_aa: CASDHWDGALYEQYF
cdr3_nt: TGTGCCAGCGACCACTGGGACGGAGCCTTATACGAGCAGTACTTC

v_call: TRBV5-8
j_call: TRBJ2-2
clone_size: -
d_call: -
cdr3_aa: CASSLAMVDTGELFF
cdr3_nt: TGTGCCAGCAGCTTGGCCATGGTGGACACCGGGGAGCTGTTTTTT

v_call: TRBV5-3
j_call: TRBJ1-5
clone_size: -
d_call: TRBD1
cdr3_aa: CARRMGQGSNQPQHF
cdr3_nt: TGTGCCAGAAGAATGGGACAGGGATCGAATCAGCCCCAGCATTTT

v_call: TRBV6-6
j_call: TRBJ1-5
clone_size: -
d_call: TRBD1
cdr3_aa: CASSFRDRSKPQHF
cdr3_nt: TGTGCCAGCAGTTTCCGGGACAGGTCTAAGCCCCAGCATTTT

v_call: TRBV5-6
j_call: TRBJ2-7
clone_size: -
d_call: -
cdr3_aa: CASSLDREHEQYF
cdr3_nt: TGTGCCAGCAGCTTGGACAGGGAGCACGAGCAGTACTTC

v_call: TRBV7-3
j_call: TRBJ2-5
clone_size: -
d_call: TRBD1
cdr3_aa: CASSPGTGGFETQYF
cdr3_nt: TGTGCCAGCAGCCCCGGGACAGGGGGCTTCGAGACCCAGTACTTC

v_call: TRBV27
j_call: TRBJ1-5
clone_size: few
d_call: -
cdr3_aa: CASSERIHAGQPQHF
cdr3_nt: TGTGCCAGCAGTGAAAGAATCCACGCGGGGCAGCCCCAGCATTTT

v_call: TRBV25-1
j_call: TRBJ2-7
clone_size: once
d_call: TRBD1
cdr3_aa: CATEGDSPYEQYF
cdr3_nt: TGTGCCACAGAGGGGGACAGTCCCTACGAGCAGTACTTC

v_call: TRBV27
j_call: TRBJ2-3
clone_size: -
d_call: -
cdr3_aa: CASSLRDNTDTQYF
cdr3_nt: TGTGCCAGCAGTTTAAGGGACAACACAGATACGCAGTATTTT

v_call: TRBV27
j_call: TRBJ2-7
clone_size: -
d_call: -
cdr3_aa: CASSFNGDYEQYF
cdr3_nt: TGTGCCAGCAGTTTCAACGGAGACTACGAGCAGTACTTC

v_call: TRBV4-1
j_call: TRBJ1-2
clone_size: -
d_call: -
cdr3_aa: CASSMKEGRGVRNGYTF
cdr3_nt: TGCGCCAGCAGCATGAAGGAAGGGCGGGGAGTTCGGAATGGCTACACCTTC

v_call: TRBV5-4
j_call: TRBJ2-7
clone_size: -
d_call: TRBD1
cdr3_aa: CASSDPGQGTYEQYF
cdr3_nt: TGTGCCAGCAGCGATCCGGGACAGGGGACCTACGAGCAGTACTTC

v_call: TRBV7-2
j_call: TRBJ1-1
clone_size: -
d_call: -
cdr3_aa: CASSLGRVAGTNTEAFF
cdr3_nt: TGTGCCAGCAGCTTAGGGCGGGTAGCGGGGACGAACACTGAAGCTTTCTTT

v_call: TRBV2
j_call: TRBJ1-5
clone_size: once
d_call: TRBD1
cdr3_aa: CASSLGTGDQPQHF
cdr3_nt: TGTGCCAGCAGCCTCGGGACAGGGGATCAGCCCCAGCATTTT

v_call: TRBV14
j_call: TRBJ1-1
clone_size: few
d_call: -
cdr3_aa: CASSGFMNTEAFF
cdr3_nt: TGTGCCAGCAGCGGTTTTATGAACACTGAAGCTTTCTTT

v_call: TRBV9
j_call: TRBJ2-3
clone_size: -
d_call: TRBD2
cdr3_aa: CASSPPLARLAGVGTQYF
cdr3_nt: TGTGCCAGCAGCCCCCCCCTGGCGAGACTAGCGGGAGTAGGTACGCAGTATTTT

v_call: TRBV19
j_call: TRBJ2-7
clone_size: -
d_call: TRBD1
cdr3_aa: CASTLGQGYEQYF
cdr3_nt: TGTGCCAGTACCCTGGGACAGGGCTACGAGCAGTACTTC

v_call: TRBV7-1
j_call: TRBJ1-2
clone_size: -
d_call: -
cdr3_aa: CASSLVQGPSAGYTF
cdr3_nt: TGTGCCAGCAGCTTAGTACAGGGCCCCTCGGCTGGCTACACCTTC

v_call: TRBV15
j_call: TRBJ2-3
clone_size: -
d_call: -
cdr3_aa: CATSRGRDPGGTDTQYF
cdr3_nt: TGTGCCACCAGCAGAGGCCGGGACCCAGGGGGCACAGATACGCAGTATTTT

v_call: TRBV9
j_call: TRBJ1-4
clone_size: once
d_call: -
cdr3_aa: CASSANFGTATNEKLFF
cdr3_nt: TGTGCCAGCAGCGCAAACTTCGGGACCGCAACTAATGAAAAACTGTTTTTT

v_call: TRBV5-1
j_call: TRBJ2-7
clone_size: -
d_call: -
cdr3_aa: CASSQRGPPGFEQYF
cdr3_nt: TGCGCCAGCAGCCAACGAGGGCCACCGGGTTTCGAGCAGTACTTC

v_call: TRBV28
j_call: TRBJ1-2
clone_size: -
d_call: -
cdr3_aa: CASRLTANYGYTF
cdr3_nt: TGTGCCAGCAGACTGACAGCTAACTATGGCTACACCTTC

v_call: TRBV5-1
j_call: TRBJ1-1
clone_size: once
d_call: TRBD1
cdr3_aa: CASSQGDRGLTEAFF
cdr3_nt: TGCGCCAGCAGCCAAGGGGACAGGGGGCTTACTGAAGCTTTCTTT

v_call: TRBV4-3
j_call: TRBJ1-4
clone_size: -
d_call: -
cdr3_aa: CASSQVGPWGEKLFF
cdr3_nt: TGCGCCAGCAGCCAAGTGGGTCCCTGGGGTGAAAAACTGTTTTTT

v_call: TRBV28
j_call: TRBJ2-2
clone_size: -
d_call: -
cdr3_aa: CASSLLAGDTGELFF
cdr3_nt: TGTGCCAGCAGTTTATTAGCAGGGGACACCGGGGAGCTGTTTTTT